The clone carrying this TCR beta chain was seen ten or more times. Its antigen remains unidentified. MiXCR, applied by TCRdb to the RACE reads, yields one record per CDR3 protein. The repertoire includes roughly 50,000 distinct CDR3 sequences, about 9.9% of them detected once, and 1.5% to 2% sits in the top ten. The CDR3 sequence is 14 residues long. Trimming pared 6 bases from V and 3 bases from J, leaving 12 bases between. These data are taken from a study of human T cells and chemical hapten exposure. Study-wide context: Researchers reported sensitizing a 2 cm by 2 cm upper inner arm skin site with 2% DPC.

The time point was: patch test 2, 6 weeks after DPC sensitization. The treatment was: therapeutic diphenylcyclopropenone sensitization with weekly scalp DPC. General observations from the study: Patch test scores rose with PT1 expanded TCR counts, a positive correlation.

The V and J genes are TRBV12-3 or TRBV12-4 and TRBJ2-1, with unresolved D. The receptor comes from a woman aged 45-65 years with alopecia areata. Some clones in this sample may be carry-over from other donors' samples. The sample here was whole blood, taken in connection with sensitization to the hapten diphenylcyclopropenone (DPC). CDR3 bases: TGTGCCAGCAGCCCGGCCCACAGCTACAATGAGCAGTTCTTC. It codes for CASSPAHSYNEQFF.